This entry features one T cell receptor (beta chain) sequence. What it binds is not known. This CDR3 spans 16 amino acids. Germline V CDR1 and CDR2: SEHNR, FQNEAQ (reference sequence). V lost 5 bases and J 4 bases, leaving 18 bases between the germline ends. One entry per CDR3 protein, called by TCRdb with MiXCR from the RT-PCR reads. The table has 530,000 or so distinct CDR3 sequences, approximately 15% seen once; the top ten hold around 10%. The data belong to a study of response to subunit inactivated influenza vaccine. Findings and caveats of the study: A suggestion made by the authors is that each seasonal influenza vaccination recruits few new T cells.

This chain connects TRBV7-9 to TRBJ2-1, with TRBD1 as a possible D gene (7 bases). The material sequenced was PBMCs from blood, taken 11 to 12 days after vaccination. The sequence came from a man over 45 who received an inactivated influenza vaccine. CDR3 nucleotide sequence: TGTGCCAGCAGCCACACAGGAGGGGGCATTTACAATGAGCAGTTCTTC. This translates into CASSHTGGGIYNEQFF.